A selection of T cell receptor beta chains follows, all from one sample in a study of blood T cells in healthy people across ages. MiXCR, applied by TCRdb to the 5' RACE reads, yields one record per CDR3 protein. The table includes approximately 770,000 distinct CDR3 sequences, roughly 50% detected once. Sequencing input: blood. These receptors came from a man under 40 in good health. Both conserved end residues are part of each CDR3. A D gene is named only where the DNA matches it firmly. Rows may omit the clone size; those that give it use once, few, many or a size class.

V gene	D gene	J gene	clone size	CDR3 protein	CDR3 DNA
TRBV19	-	TRBJ2-1	-	CASGGFYEQFF	TGTGCCAGCGGCGGATTCTACGAGCAGTTCTTC
TRBV7-2	-	TRBJ2-3	-	CASSLVFQGSTDTQYF	TGTGCCAGCAGCTTAGTATTCCAGGGCAGCACAGATACGCAGTATTTT
TRBV27	-	TRBJ1-1	-	CASSFRRGSEAFF	TGTGCCAGCAGCTTCCGGAGGGGGAGTGAAGCTTTCTTT
TRBV6-6	-	TRBJ1-4	-	CASRRAGEKLFF	TGTGCCAGCAGAAGGGCCGGGGAAAAACTGTTTTTT
TRBV10-3	-	TRBJ2-1	-	CAISWGSYNEQFF	TGTGCCATCAGCTGGGGTTCCTACAATGAGCAGTTCTTC
TRBV7-9	-	TRBJ1-2	-	CASSGRSQQVWRNYGYTF	TGTGCCAGCAGCGGGAGAAGCCAACAGGTTTGGAGGAACTATGGCTACACCTTC
TRBV4-1	TRBD2	TRBJ2-3	-	CASSLVTSGGTDTQYF	TGCGCCAGCAGCCTCGTTACTAGCGGGGGCACAGATACGCAGTATTTT
TRBV7-2	TRBD1	TRBJ2-3	-	CASSLVGQVWGTDTQYF	TGTGCCAGCAGCTTAGTAGGACAGGTTTGGGGCACAGATACGCAGTATTTT
TRBV5-1	TRBD2	TRBJ2-7	-	CASSPGLASFGAYEQYF	TGCGCCAGCAGTCCCGGACTAGCATCTTTCGGGGCCTACGAGCAGTACTTC
TRBV29-1	-	TRBJ2-6	-	CSVENRWAGVAGANVLTF	TGCAGCGTTGAAAATCGTTGGGCCGGTGTGGCTGGGGCCAACGTCCTGACTTTC
TRBV20-1	-	TRBJ2-7	-	CSAEALDRYEQYF	TGCAGTGCTGAAGCGTTGGATCGCTACGAGCAGTACTTC
TRBV7-3	TRBD2	TRBJ2-7	-	CASSIGAGPHEQYF	TGTGCCAGCAGCATAGGAGCGGGGCCCCACGAGCAGTACTTC
TRBV6-6	-	TRBJ1-1	-	CASSYSRAGTEAFF	TGTGCCAGCAGTTACTCGAGGGCGGGGACTGAAGCTTTCTTT
TRBV29-1	TRBD2	TRBJ2-3	few	CSVHSGRAPDTQYF	TGCAGCGTCCATAGCGGGAGGGCCCCAGATACGCAGTATTTT
TRBV6-6	TRBD1	TRBJ1-2	-	CASSHGGGIYGYTF	TGTGCCAGCAGTCACGGAGGGGGCATTTATGGCTACACCTTC